The 7 T cell receptor beta chains in this list originate from one sample, sequenced in a study of neurological immune-mediated disorders. TCRdb ran MiXCR on the 5' RACE reads and lists one entry per CDR3 protein. The profile covers about 55,000 distinct CDR3 sequences, with less than 4.5% appearing a single time and 1.5% to 2% taken by the ten largest. Input material: PBMCs. These receptors were collected from a man in his thirties or forties with multiple sclerosis.

At least ten counts were recorded for this clonotype. A read error may produce the germline difference seen at one junction end. The V gene is TRBV7-7, the J gene TRBJ2-3; 12 nucleotides align to TRBD2. CDR3 length equals 16 residues. Germline V gene sequence: CDR1 SSHAT, CDR2 FNYEAQ (reference sequence). The CDR3 nucleotides read TGTGCTAGCAGCCAAGGACTAGCGGGAACCACAGATACGCAGTATTTT. As protein: CASSQGLAGTTDTQYF.

This clonotype showed up many times. V and J are TRBV12-3 or TRBV12-4 and TRBJ2-1; 8 bases fit TRBD1. This CDR3 is built from 13 residues. The V and J ends lost 6 bases and 6 bases, in that order; junction bases with no gene match: 4. The CDR3: CASSLGTGNEQFF. In nucleotides, the CDR3 is TGTGCCAGCAGCCTCGGGACAGGCAATGAGCAGTTCTTC.

This clonotype has ten or more counts. The gene calls are TRBV27 and TRBJ2-3; D might be TRBD2 (5 bases). This CDR3 spans 18 amino acids. Germline values: CDR1 MNHEY, CDR2 SMNVEV (reference sequence). V lost 0 bases, J lost 0 bases, and 16 bases lay in between. The CDR3 region has the DNA TGTGCCAGCAGTTTATCGCCACTAGAATACTCTAGCACAGATACGCAGTATTTT. Translated: CASSLSPLEYSSTDTQYF.

This clonotype was counted at least ten times. This chain joins TRBV27 and TRBJ2-7, with TRBD1 matching 9 bases. The germline V gene has CDR1 MNHEY and CDR2 SMNVEV (reference sequence). V was pared by 5 bases and J by 3 bases, with 8 bases of the junction left unmatched. There are 15 residues in the CDR3. CDR3 DNA: TGTGCCAGCAGTCGCACAGGGGGCTTCATCTACGAGCAGTACTTC. Amino acid sequence: CASSRTGGFIYEQYF.

This clonotype was picked up many times. This chain links TRBV9 with TRBJ2-2; 8 nucleotides match TRBD2. The CDR3 extends over 15 amino acids. The germline V gene has CDR1 SGDLS and CDR2 YYNGEE. J gave up 7 bases and V 4 bases, and 9 bases lay outside the gene matches. CDR3: CASSPQVLADGELFF. In nucleotides, the CDR3 is TGTGCCAGCAGCCCGCAGGTACTAGCGGACGGGGAGCTGTTTTTT. Using reference TRBV9 and TRBJ2-2 for the parts outside the CDR3, the full variable domain is DSGVTQTPKHLITATGQRVTLRCSPRSGDLSVYWYQQSLDQGLQFLIQYYNGEERAKGNILERFSAQQFPDLHSELNLSSLELGDSALYFCASSPQVLADGELFFGEGSRLTVL.

This clonotype was seen ten or more times. The rearrangement links TRBV27 to TRBJ1-1; no definite D call. The V end lost 3 bases, the J end lost 5 bases, and 13 bases lay between the germline ends. CDR1 MNHEY and CDR2 SMNVEV come from the germline V gene (reference sequence). The CDR3 has 14 amino acids. The CDR3 nucleotides read TGTGCCAGCAGTTTGGGTGAGGTCGGGACTGAAGCTTTCTTT. Translating it yields CASSLGEVGTEAFF.

This clonotype appeared many times. This chain joins TRBV9 and TRBJ2-4, with D possibly matching TRBD1 (5 bases). Trimming stripped 4 bases from V and 5 bases from J, with 13 bases between. The CDR3 loop spans 14 amino acids. CDR1 is SGDLS, CDR2 YYNGEE, per germline. The CDR3 nucleotides read TGTGCCAGCAGCCTCGGTCAGGGCCAAAACATTCAGTACTTC. Translated, it gives CASSLGQGQNIQYF.